A single sample is the source of the 17 T cell receptor beta chains below, sequenced in a study of cytomegalovirus exposure and HLA in healthy donors. Clones were read by immunoSEQ multiplex PCR, and TCRdb kept only the in-frame ones, dropping some. Found here are 200,000 to 300,000 clones, less than 95% of them singletons; the top ten hold 3% to 3.5%. Sequenced sample: PBMCs. These receptors were taken from a woman in her twenties or thirties in good health and CMV-seronegative.

This chain connects TRBV4-3 to TRBJ2-1; the D gene is possibly TRBD2 (6 bases). The CDR3 sequence is 14 residues long. V gave up 4 bases and J gave up 9 bases, with 16 bases separating them. Germline V gene sequence: CDR1 LGHNA, CDR2 YSLEER. The CDR3 sequence is CASSRLTSRGEQFF. CDR3 bases: TGCGCCAGCAGCCGACTGACTAGTAGGGGTGAGCAGTTCTTC.

V is TRBV6-5 and J is TRBJ2-5; D may correspond to TRBD1 or TRBD2 (7 bases each). Germline CDR1 MNHEY, CDR2 SVGAGI. V was pared by 3 bases and J by 10 bases, with 21 bases between. The CDR3 totals 15 residues. The CDR3 spells CASSYLRQGGSDQYF. The DNA of the CDR3 is TGTGCCAGCAGTTATTTAAGACAGGGAGGGTCCGACCAGTACTTC.

The genes are TRBV25-1 and TRBJ2-1; D is uncertain. Per the germline V gene, CDR1 is MGHDK and CDR2 is SYGVNS. The CDR3 totals 12 residues. V was shortened by 2 bases and J by 9 bases, with 8 bases between the two germline ends. The CDR3 DNA follows: TGTGCCAGCAGTGAAGAAGGACCTGAGCAGTTCTTC. It translates to CASSEEGPEQFF.

The chain employs TRBV29-1 and TRBJ1-1; possibly TRBD1 for D (5 bases). Germline CDR1 SQVTM, CDR2 ANQGSEA. Trimming shortened V by 7 bases and J by 1 base, and 10 bases separated the two germline ends. CDR3 length: 12 residues. This CDR3 reads CSARDGNTEAFF. For the CDR3, the DNA is TGCAGCGCCAGGGACGGGAACACTGAAGCTTTCTTT.

This rearrangement joins TRBV19 to TRBJ2-7, with D possibly being TRBD1 (5 bases). This CDR3 contains 13 residues. The ends were cut back, 3 bases at V and 2 bases at J, with 8 bases in the middle. The germline gives CDR1 LNHDA, CDR2 SQIVND (reference sequence). CDR3 nucleotide sequence: TGTGCCAGTAGTATTTCAGGGACCTACGAGCAGTACTTC. Its protein product is CASSISGTYEQYF.

In nucleotides, the CDR3 is TGTGCCAGCAGCTTGGGAGCAGGGACCTTCCATCAGCCCCAGCATTTT. It translates to CASSLGAGTFHQPQHF. V gene TRBV5-6 combines with J gene TRBJ1-5; possibly TRBD1 for D (5 bases). V was pared by 0 bases and J by 5 bases, with 15 bases between. This CDR3 has 16 residues. Germline V lookup: CDR1 SGHDT, CDR2 YYEEEE.

The V gene is TRBV19, the J gene TRBJ2-7; a possible D gene is TRBD2 (5 bases). Germline V gene sequence: CDR1 LNHDA, CDR2 SQIVND (reference sequence). This CDR3 contains 14 residues. The V end was cut by 5 bases, the J end by 7 bases, with 18 bases between. CDR3 sequence reads: CASSDGLSFGEQYF. The CDR3 nucleotides are TGTGCCAGTAGTGACGGACTCTCGTTCGGGGAGCAGTACTTC.

The J gene is TRBJ2-7, the V gene TRBV19; D is possibly TRBD2 (6 bases). V gave up 5 bases and J gave up 3 bases, with 17 bases separating them. Germline CDR1 is LNHDA and CDR2 is SQIVND (reference sequence). CDR3 length: 15 residues. Here the CDR3 DNA reads TGTGCCAGTAGTCCCGGGAGCGCCTTTTACTACGAGCAGTACTTC. The encoded protein is CASSPGSAFYYEQYF.

This rearrangement joins TRBV4-2 to TRBJ2-6; D possibly corresponds to TRBD1 (6 bases). Per germline, CDR1 LGHNA and CDR2 YNFKEQ. The CDR3 contains 18 residues. V lost 3 bases to trimming and J lost 0 bases, with 15 bases between them. CDR3 sequence: CASSHDPTGNSGANVLTF. Written as DNA, the CDR3 is TGTGCCAGCAGCCACGACCCTACAGGGAACTCTGGGGCCAACGTCCTGACTTTC.

The V and J genes are TRBV5-6 and TRBJ2-2; TRBD2 matches at 7 bases. The J segment lost 3 bases and the V segment lost 4 bases, leaving 9 bases of the junction unmatched. The CDR3 sequence is 16 residues long. Germline CDR1 reads SGHDT; CDR2 reads YYEEEE. CDR3 sequence: CASSRYRGGDTGELFF. CDR3 sequence (DNA): TGTGCCAGCAGCCGATATAGGGGAGGGGACACCGGGGAGCTGTTTTTT.

This clone was recorded once. The chain has TRBV5-1 and TRBJ2-1, with 7 bases aligning to TRBD2. This CDR3 region has 13 residues. The J segment lost 5 bases and the V segment lost 4 bases, leaving 3 bases of the junction unmatched. CDR1 is SGHRS, CDR2 YFSETQ, per germline. Here the CDR3 reads CASSPGTNNEQFF. DNA of the CDR3: TGCGCCAGCAGCCCCGGGACTAACAATGAGCAGTTCTTC.

V usage is TRBV6-5 and J usage is TRBJ2-5, with 12 bases fitting TRBD2. Germline CDR1 is MNHEY and CDR2 is SVGAGI. This CDR3 region has 14 residues. Trimming removed 5 bases from V and 4 bases from J; junction bases left unmatched: 2. The CDR3 DNA sequence: TGTGCCAGCAGTCTAGCGGGAGGGCCAGAGACCCAGTACTTC. This sequence encodes CASSLAGGPETQYF.

This chain joins TRBV19 and TRBJ2-7, with 9 bases identical to TRBD1. This CDR3 has 15 amino acids. The ends lost 2 bases at V and 2 bases at J; junction bases unmatched: 4. The germline V gene encodes CDR1 LNHDA and CDR2 SQIVND (reference sequence). The CDR3 DNA sequence: TGTGCCAGTAGTATATCCCGGACAGGGGCCTACGAGCAGTACTTC. As protein: CASSISRTGAYEQYF. Full variable domain (outside the CDR3, taken from reference TRBV19 and TRBJ2-7): DGGITQSPKYLFRKEGQNVTLSCEQNLNHDAMYWYRQDPGQGLRLIYYSQIVNDFQKGDIAEGYSVSREKKESFPLTVTSAQKNPTAFYLCASSISRTGAYEQYFGPGTRLTVT.

This chain links TRBV18 with TRBJ2-3, with D unresolved. The V end was cut by 2 bases, the J end by 4 bases, with 7 bases between. In germline, CDR1 is KGHSH, CDR2 LQKENI. This CDR3 contains 13 residues. CDR3 region: CASSPGVADTQYF. The CDR3, as DNA: TGTGCCAGCTCACCAGGGGTTGCAGATACGCAGTATTTT. The variable domain in full, with the rest retrieved from reference TRBV18 and TRBJ2-3, is NAGVMQNPRHLVRRRGQEARLRCSPMKGHSHVYWYRQLPEEGLKFMVYLQKENIIDESGMPKERFSAEFPKEGPSILRIQQVVRGDSAAYFCASSPGVADTQYFGPGTRLTVL.

V and J are TRBV4-3 and TRBJ2-3; the match to TRBD2 covers 7 bases. Germline V gene sequence: CDR1 LGHNA, CDR2 YSLEER. Germline trimming cut 1 base from V and 8 bases from J; bases unmatched to any gene: 3. The CDR3 runs 13 residues. The CDR3 loop reads CASSQGTRVTQYF. The CDR3 region has the DNA TGCGCCAGCAGCCAAGGGACTAGGGTTACGCAGTATTTT.

The CDR3 is CASSIVRGVRETQYF. The CDR3 DNA reads as TGTGCCAGTAGTATAGTAAGGGGGGTGCGGGAGACCCAGTACTTC. The chain combines TRBV19 with TRBJ2-5; tentatively, D is TRBD1 or TRBD2 (6 bases each). The CDR3 sequence is 15 residues long. Germline V lookup: CDR1 LNHDA, CDR2 SQIVND (reference sequence). Trimming removed 1 base from V and 5 bases from J, with 14 bases in between.

This clone appeared a single time. The genes are TRBV18 and TRBJ2-1, with D unresolved. V lost 4 bases, J lost 8 bases, and 6 bases lay in between. Per germline, CDR1 KGHSH and CDR2 LQKENI. This CDR3 region has 11 residues. The DNA for the CDR3 is TGTGCCAGCTCACGACGAGATGAGCAGTTCTTC. Encoded protein: CASSRRDEQFF.